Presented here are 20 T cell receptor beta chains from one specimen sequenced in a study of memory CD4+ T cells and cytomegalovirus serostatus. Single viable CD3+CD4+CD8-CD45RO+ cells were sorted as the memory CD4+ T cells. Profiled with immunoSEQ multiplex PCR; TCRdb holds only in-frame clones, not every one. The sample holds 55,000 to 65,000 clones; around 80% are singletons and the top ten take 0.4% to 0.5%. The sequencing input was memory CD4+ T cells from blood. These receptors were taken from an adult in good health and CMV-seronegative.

The CDR3 loop reads CASSVGSPGAGELFF. In nucleotides, the CDR3 is TGTGCCAGCAGCGTAGGCTCCCCGGGTGCCGGGGAGCTGTTTTTT. The V gene is TRBV9, the J gene TRBJ2-2; no firm D call. The CDR3 runs to 15 residues. The V end was cut by 0 bases, the J end by 6 bases, with 12 bases between. CDR1 is SGDLS, CDR2 YYNGEE, per germline.

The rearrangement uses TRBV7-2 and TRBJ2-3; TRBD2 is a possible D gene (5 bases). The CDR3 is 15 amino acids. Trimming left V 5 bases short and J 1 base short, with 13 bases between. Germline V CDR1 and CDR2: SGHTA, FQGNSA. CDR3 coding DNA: TGTGCCAGCAGCCAGTGGGGAGAGGGCACAGATACGCAGTATTTT. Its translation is CASSQWGEGTDTQYF. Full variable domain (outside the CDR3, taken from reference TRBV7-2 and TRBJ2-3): GAGVSQSPSNKVTEKGKDVELRCDPISGHTALYWYRQSLGQGLEFLIYFQGNSAPDKSGLPSDRFSAERTGGSVSTLTIQRTQQEDSAVYLCASSQWGEGTDTQYFGPGTRLTVL.

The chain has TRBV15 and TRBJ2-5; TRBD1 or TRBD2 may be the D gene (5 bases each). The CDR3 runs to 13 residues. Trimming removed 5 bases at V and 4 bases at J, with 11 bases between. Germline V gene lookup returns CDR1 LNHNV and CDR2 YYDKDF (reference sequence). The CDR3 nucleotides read TGTGCCACCAGCCCCGGGGCGGGAGAGACCCAGTACTTC. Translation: CATSPGAGETQYF.

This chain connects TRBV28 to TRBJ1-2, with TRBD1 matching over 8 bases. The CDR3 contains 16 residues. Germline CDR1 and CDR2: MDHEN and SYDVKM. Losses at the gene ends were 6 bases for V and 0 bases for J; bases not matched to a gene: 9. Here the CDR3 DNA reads TGTGCCAGCAGGATAACAGGGGGGGGTTCTAACTATGGCTACACCTTC. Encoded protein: CASRITGGGSNYGYTF.

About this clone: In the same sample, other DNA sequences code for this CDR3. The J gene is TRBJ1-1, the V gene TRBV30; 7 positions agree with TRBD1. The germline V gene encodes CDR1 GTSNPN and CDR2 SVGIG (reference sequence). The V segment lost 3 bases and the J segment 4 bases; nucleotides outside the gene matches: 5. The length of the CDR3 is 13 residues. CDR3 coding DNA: TGTGCCTGGAGCTCCCAGGGGGGCACTGAAGCTTTCTTT. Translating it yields CAWSSQGGTEAFF.

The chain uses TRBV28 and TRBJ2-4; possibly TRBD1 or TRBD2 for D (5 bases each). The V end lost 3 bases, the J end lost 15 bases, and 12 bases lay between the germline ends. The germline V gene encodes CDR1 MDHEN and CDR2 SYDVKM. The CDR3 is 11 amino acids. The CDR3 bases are TGTGCCAGCAGTTTTCGGGACCAAAGGTACTTC. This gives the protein CASSFRDQRYF.

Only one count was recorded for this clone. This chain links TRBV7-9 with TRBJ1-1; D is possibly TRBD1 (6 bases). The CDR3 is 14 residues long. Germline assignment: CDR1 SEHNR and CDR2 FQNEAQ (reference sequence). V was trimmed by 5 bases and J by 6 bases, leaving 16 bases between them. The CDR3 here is CASSAPRDTSEAFF. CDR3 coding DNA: TGTGCCAGCAGCGCCCCCCGGGACACGTCTGAAGCTTTCTTT.

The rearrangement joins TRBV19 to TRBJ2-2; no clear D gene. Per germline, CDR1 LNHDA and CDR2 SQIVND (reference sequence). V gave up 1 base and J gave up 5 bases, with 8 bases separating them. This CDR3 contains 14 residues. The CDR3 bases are TGTGCCAGTAGTATAGCATCGGAGACCGGGGAGCTGTTTTTT. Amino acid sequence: CASSIASETGELFF.

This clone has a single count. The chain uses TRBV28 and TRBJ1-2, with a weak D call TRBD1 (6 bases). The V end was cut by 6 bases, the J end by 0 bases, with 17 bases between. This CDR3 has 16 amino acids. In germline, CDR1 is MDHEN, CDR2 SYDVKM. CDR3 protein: CASSNPPGAANYGYTF. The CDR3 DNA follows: TGTGCCAGCAGCAACCCCCCGGGGGCGGCTAACTATGGCTACACCTTC.

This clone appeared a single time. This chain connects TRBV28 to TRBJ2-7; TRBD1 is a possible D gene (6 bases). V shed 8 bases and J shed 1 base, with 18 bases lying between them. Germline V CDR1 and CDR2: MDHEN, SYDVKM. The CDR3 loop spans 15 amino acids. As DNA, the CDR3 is TGTGCCAGCTCCGACATCGACAGGAAGTCCTACGAGCAGTACTTC. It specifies CASSDIDRKSYEQYF. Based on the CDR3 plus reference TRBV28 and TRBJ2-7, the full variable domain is DVKVTQSSRYLVKRTGEKVFLECVQDMDHENMFWYRQDPGLGLRLIYFSYDVKMKEKGDIPEGYSVSREKKERFSLILESASTNQTSMYLCASSDIDRKSYEQYFGPGTRLTVT.

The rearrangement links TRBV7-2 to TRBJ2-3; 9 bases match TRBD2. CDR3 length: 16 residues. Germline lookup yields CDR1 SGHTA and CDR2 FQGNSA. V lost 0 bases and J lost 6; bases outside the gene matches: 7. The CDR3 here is CASSLARAGGPDTQYF. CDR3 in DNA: TGTGCCAGCAGCTTAGCGCGTGCGGGGGGGCCGGATACGCAGTATTTT.

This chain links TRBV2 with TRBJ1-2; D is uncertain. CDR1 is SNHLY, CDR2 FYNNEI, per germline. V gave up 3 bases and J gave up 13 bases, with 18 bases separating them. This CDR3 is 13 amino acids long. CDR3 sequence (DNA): TGTGCCAGCAGTGATGAGACAATTTCTCTATGCACCTTC. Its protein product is CASSDETISLCTF.

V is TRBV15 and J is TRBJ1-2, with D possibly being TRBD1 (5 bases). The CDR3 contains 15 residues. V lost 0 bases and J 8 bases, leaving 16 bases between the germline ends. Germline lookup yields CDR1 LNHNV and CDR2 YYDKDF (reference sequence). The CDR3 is CATSRELSQVQGYTF. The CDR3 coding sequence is TGTGCCACCAGCAGAGAATTGTCACAGGTCCAAGGCTACACCTTC.

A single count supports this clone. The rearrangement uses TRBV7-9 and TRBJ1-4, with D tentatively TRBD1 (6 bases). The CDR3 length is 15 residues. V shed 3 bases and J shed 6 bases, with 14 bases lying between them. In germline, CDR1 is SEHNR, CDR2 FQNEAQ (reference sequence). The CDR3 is CASSLRGGRDEKLFF. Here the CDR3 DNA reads TGTGCCAGCAGCTTGAGAGGGGGTCGGGATGAAAAACTGTTTTTT. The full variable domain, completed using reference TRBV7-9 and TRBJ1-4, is DTGVSQNPRHKITKRGQNVTFRCDPISEHNRLYWYRQTLGQGPEFLTYFQNEAQLEKSRLLSDRFSAERPKGSFSTLEIQRTEQGDSAMYLCASSLRGGRDEKLFFGSGTQLSVL.

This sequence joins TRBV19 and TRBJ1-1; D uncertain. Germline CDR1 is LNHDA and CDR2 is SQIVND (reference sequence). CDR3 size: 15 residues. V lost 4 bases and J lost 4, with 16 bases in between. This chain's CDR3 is CASSSMKRVTTEAFF. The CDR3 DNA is TGTGCCAGTAGTAGCATGAAGAGGGTGACCACTGAAGCTTTCTTT. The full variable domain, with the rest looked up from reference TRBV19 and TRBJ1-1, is DGGITQSPKYLFRKEGQNVTLSCEQNLNHDAMYWYRQDPGQGLRLIYYSQIVNDFQKGDIAEGYSVSREKKESFPLTVTSAQKNPTAFYLCASSSMKRVTTEAFFGQGTRLTVV.

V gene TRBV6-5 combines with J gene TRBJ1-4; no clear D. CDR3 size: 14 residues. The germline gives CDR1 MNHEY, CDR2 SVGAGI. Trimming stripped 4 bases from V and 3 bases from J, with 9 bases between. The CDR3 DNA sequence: TGTGCCAGCAGTTCCCGGGTCCCTAATGAAAAACTGTTTTTT. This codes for CASSSRVPNEKLFF.

The CDR3 spells CASSQGGRDRDLGNTIYF. CDR3 sequence (DNA): TGCGCCAGCAGCCAAGGAGGCCGAGACAGGGACCTCGGAAACACCATATATTTT. The rearrangement uses TRBV4-1 and TRBJ1-3; 7 positions agree with TRBD1. V gave up 1 base and J gave up 4 bases; unmatched junction bases: 13. This CDR3 comprises 18 residues. Germline CDR1 MGHRA, CDR2 YSYEKL.

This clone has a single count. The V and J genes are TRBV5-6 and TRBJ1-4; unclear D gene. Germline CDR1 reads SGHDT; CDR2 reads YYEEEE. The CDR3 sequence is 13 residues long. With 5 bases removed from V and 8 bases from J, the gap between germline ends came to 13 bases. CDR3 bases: TGTGCCAGCAGTTTTCTGGGAGTCGAAAAACTGTTTTTT. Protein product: CASSFLGVEKLFF.

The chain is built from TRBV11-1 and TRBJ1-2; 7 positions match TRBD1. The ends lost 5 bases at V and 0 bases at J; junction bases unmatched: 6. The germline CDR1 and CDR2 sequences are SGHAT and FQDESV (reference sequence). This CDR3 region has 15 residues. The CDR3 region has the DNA TGTGCCAGCAGCCACGGGACAGACCCTAACTATGGCTACACCTTC. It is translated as CASSHGTDPNYGYTF. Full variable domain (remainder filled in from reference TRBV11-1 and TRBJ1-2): EAEVAQSPRYKITEKSQAVAFWCDPISGHATLYWYRQILGQGPELLVQFQDESVVDDSQLPKDRFSAERLKGVDSTLKIQPAELGDSAMYLCASSHGTDPNYGYTFGSGTRLTVV.

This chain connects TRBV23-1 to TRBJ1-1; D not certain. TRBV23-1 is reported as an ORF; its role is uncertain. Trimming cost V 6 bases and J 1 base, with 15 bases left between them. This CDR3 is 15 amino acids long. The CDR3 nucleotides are TGCGCCAGCAGCCCTAAAGGAAGGGAGAACACTGAAGCTTTCTTT. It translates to CASSPKGRENTEAFF.